A selection of T cell receptor beta chains follows, all from one sample in a study of T cells in Graves' hyperthyroidism and ophthalmopathy. TCRdb independently ran MiXCR on the multiplex PCR reads; one entry per CDR3 protein. The sample has fewer than 650,000 distinct CDR3 sequences; 12% to 15% are singletons. Sequencing used blood. The receptors come from a woman aged 18-35 years with Graves' ophthalmopathy. CDR3s include the opening cysteine and the closing phenylalanine or tryptophan. The order of the fields is V gene, J gene, clone size, D gene, CDR3 DNA, CDR3 protein. D genes are given only for firm matches. Not all rows give a size; the values are once, few, many and, for expanded clones, a class.

V: TRBV4-2; J: TRBJ2-3; size: NA; D: TRBD1; DNA: TGTGCCAGCGGCCTAGAGGGGGCAGGGGGCACAGATACGCAGTATTTT; CDR3: CASGLEGAGGTDTQYF
V: TRBV28; J: TRBJ2-7; size: many; D: NA; DNA: TGTGCCAGCAGTTTATTTCCCTCCGCCGAGCAGTACTTC; CDR3: CASSLFPSAEQYF
V: TRBV27; J: TRBJ1-2; size: few; D: NA; DNA: TGTGTCAGCAGTCCCAAAGAGGGGGGCCACTATGGCTACACCTTC; CDR3: CVSSPKEGGHYGYTF
V: TRBV5-1; J: TRBJ1-2; size: NA; D: TRBD1; DNA: TGCGCCAGCAGCCCAGACAGGGGGGATGGCTACACCTTC; CDR3: CASSPDRGDGYTF
V: TRBV20-1; J: TRBJ2-3; size: many; D: TRBD1; DNA: TGCAGTGCTAGGACGTGGCCAGGGGGCGCAACAGATACGCAGTATTTT; CDR3: CSARTWPGGATDTQYF
V: TRBV24-1; J: TRBJ2-7; size: many; D: NA; DNA: TGTGCCACCGGGGGGCCGAGCTCCTACGAGCAGTACTTC; CDR3: CATGGPSSYEQYF
V: TRBV9; J: TRBJ2-2; size: NA; D: TRBD2; DNA: TGTGCCAGCAGCACGGGGACTAACTTTAACACCGGGGAGCTGTTTTTT; CDR3: CASSTGTNFNTGELFF
V: TRBV7-2; J: TRBJ2-7; size: many; D: TRBD2; DNA: TGTGCCACCCGCCGGGAGGGCCAGGAAGAGCAGTACTTC; CDR3: CATRREGQEEQYF
V: TRBV27; J: TRBJ2-2; size: NA; D: TRBD1; DNA: TGTGCCAGCAGTCAGGGGGCTGGGACCGGGGAGCTGTTTTTT; CDR3: CASSQGAGTGELFF
V: TRBV20-1; J: TRBJ2-7; size: many; D: NA; DNA: TGCAGTGCCCTAGGAGGGACCGTCACCTACGAGCAGTACTTC; CDR3: CSALGGTVTYEQYF